This T cell receptor (beta chain) was captured by sequencing in a study of blood T cell repertoires in COVID-19. The CDR3 length is 16 residues. The V gene end was trimmed by 4 bases and the J gene end by 1 base; junction bases not matched to a gene: 6. The germline V gene encodes CDR1 SGHRS and CDR2 YFSETQ. Enrolled during active infection, Seattle patients were then followed longitudinally. Clones were read by immunoSEQ multiplex PCR, and TCRdb kept only the in-frame ones, dropping some. Seen here are more than 200,000 clones, more than 85% observed once, and the top ten hold around 5.1%. The specimen was peripheral blood. The rearrangement joins TRBV5-1 to TRBJ2-2; 8 bases agree with TRBD1. The sequence was obtained from a woman aged 55-69 years with COVID-19, enrolled during active disease. CDR3 DNA: TGCGCCAGCAGCCCACAGGGACAGGAGAACACCGGGGAGCTGTTTTTT. Protein: CASSPQGQENTGELFF. Supplemented by reference TRBV5-1 and TRBJ2-2, the full variable domain reads KAGVTQTPRYLIKTRGQQVTLSCSPISGHRSVSWYQQTPGQGLQFLFEYFSETQRNKGNFPGRFSGRQFSNSRSEMNVSTLELGDSALYLCASSPQGQENTGELFFGEGSRLTVL.